This is a list of T cell receptor beta chains from one sample in a study of somatic mutations in cytotoxic T cells in rheumatoid arthritis. Repertoires were generated with immunoSEQ multiplex PCR, while TCRdb's copy carries only in-frame clones and drops some. The sample contains about 10,000 clones, about nine tenths of which appear only once. Sequences were obtained from CD4+ T cells sorted from blood. The receptors were sampled from a young woman with rheumatoid arthritis. CDR3s include the opening cysteine and the closing phenylalanine or tryptophan. The order of the fields is V gene, clone size, D gene, J gene, CDR3 DNA, CDR3 protein. D genes are given only for firm matches. Clone size is stated in some rows and not others, as once, few, many or a class when expanded.

TRBV28,.,TRBD1,TRBJ1-6,TGTGCCAGCAGTCTCCCAGGGGGCGTCTCCTCACCCCTCCACTTT,CASSLPGGVSSPLHF
TRBV15,.,.,TRBJ1-4,TGTGCCACCAGCAGAGAGTCGGGCGGGAAACTGTTTTTT,CATSRESGGKLFF
TRBV19,.,TRBD1,TRBJ1-5,TGTGCCAGTAGTATGGGGGGACAGGGGGCCGGACAGCCCCAGCATTTT,CASSMGGQGAGQPQHF
TRBV5-1,.,TRBD2,TRBJ2-5,TGCGCCAGCAGCACGGGACTAGCGGGACCTCAAGAGACCCAGTACTTC,CASSTGLAGPQETQYF
TRBV30,.,.,TRBJ2-3,TGTGCCTGGGGGCAGAGGCAGGGTAGTAAGGCAGATACGCAGTATTTT,CAWGQRQGSKADTQYF
TRBV9,once,.,TRBJ2-7,TGTGCCAGCAGCGTAGACGGGAGTGACGAGCAGTACTTC,CASSVDGSDEQYF
TRBV28,.,.,TRBJ1-6,TGTGCCAGCAGTTCGGGAAATTCACCCCTCCACTTT,CASSSGNSPLHF
TRBV5-1,once,.,TRBJ1-1,TGCGCCAGCAGCTTTACGGGGGGCACTGAAGCTTTCTTT,CASSFTGGTEAFF
TRBV5-1,.,.,TRBJ1-3,TGCGCCAGCAGCCCCACCCGCAGGGTCTCTGGAAACACCATATATTTT,CASSPTRRVSGNTIYF
TRBV7-9,.,.,TRBJ2-7,TGTGCCAGCAGGGGAGAGAGCCCCTACCGGGACGAGCAGTACTTC,CASRGESPYRDEQYF
TRBV28,.,TRBD1,TRBJ1-4,TGTGCCTCCCGACAGGGAGGTACCGAAAAACTGTTTTTT,CASRQGGTEKLFF
TRBV6-6,.,.,TRBJ2-7,TGTGCCAGCACTAGGACTTCCCCCTACGAGCAGTACTTC,CASTRTSPYEQYF
TRBV10-3,.,.,TRBJ2-6,TGTGCCATCAGTGAGGGGGGGAACGGGGCCAACGTCCTGACTTTC,CAISEGGNGANVLTF
TRBV30,.,.,TRBJ1-4,TGTGCCTGGGGCCCGGGAACAACTAATGAAAAACTGTTTTTT,CAWGPGTTNEKLFF
TRBV28,.,.,TRBJ1-2,TGTGCCAGCAGTTTCGGGGGGCCGTACTATGGCTACACCTTC,CASSFGGPYYGYTF
TRBV2,.,TRBD1,TRBJ1-2,TGTGCCAGCAGGGAGGACAGGGCCTATGGCTACACCTTC,CASREDRAYGYTF
TRBV11-2,.,TRBD1,TRBJ1-4,TGTGCCAGCAGCTTCTACAGGGGGCTTGGTGAAAAACTGTTTTTT,CASSFYRGLGEKLFF
TRBV7-2,few,.,TRBJ2-7,TGTGCCAGCAGCGCCGCGTGGGAGCAGTACTTC,CASSAAWEQYF
TRBV18,once,.,TRBJ1-1,TGTGCCAGCTCACCAACTTCAGGGGTGGGAGCTTTCTTT,CASSPTSGVGAFF
TRBV30,.,.,TRBJ2-7,TGTGCCTGGAGTGTACGCAGGGCCGAGCAGTACTTC,CAWSVRRAEQYF
TRBV7-2,.,.,TRBJ2-2,TGTGCCAGCACCCTAGGGACTGCGAACACCGGGGAGCTGTTTTTT,CASTLGTANTGELFF
TRBV7-9,.,TRBD2,TRBJ2-5,TGTGCCAGCAGCTTATATGGCGGGGGTTCGGAGACCCAGTACTTC,CASSLYGGGSETQYF
TRBV7-2,.,TRBD2,TRBJ2-3,TGTGCCAGCAGCCCCCCTAGCGGGGGCCTAACCGTCGCAGATACGCAGTATTTT,CASSPPSGGLTVADTQYF
TRBV10-3,.,TRBD1,TRBJ1-1,TGTGCCATCAGTACAGGGGCCACTGAAGCTTTCTTT,CAISTGATEAFF
TRBV19,.,.,TRBJ2-6,TGTGCCAGTAGTATTCCCATCGGTTCTGGGGCCAACGTCCTGACTTTC,CASSIPIGSGANVLTF
TRBV18,.,TRBD2,TRBJ2-1,TGTGCCAGCTCACCGGGACTAGCGGGAGTAGCCTCCAGCAATGAGCAGTTCTTC,CASSPGLAGVASSNEQFF
TRBV5-1,.,.,TRBJ2-1,TGCGCCAGCAGGCGGGGACTGGACCCCGCCTCCTACAATGAGCAGTTCTTC,CASRRGLDPASYNEQFF
TRBV11-2,.,TRBD2,TRBJ2-7,TGTGCCAGCAGCCCGCCTAGCGGGAGTGGTTACGAGCAGTACTTC,CASSPPSGSGYEQYF
TRBV28,.,.,TRBJ2-5,TGTGCCAGCACCCGGGACACTCAAGAGACCCAGTACTTC,CASTRDTQETQYF
TRBV9,.,TRBD2,TRBJ2-3,TGTGCCAGCAGCGTGGGGGCGGGGGGGAACGCAGATACGCAGTATTTT,CASSVGAGGNADTQYF
TRBV7-2,.,.,TRBJ1-3,TGTGCCAGCAGCTTAGGAGGGGGATCTGGAAACACCATATATTTT,CASSLGGGSGNTIYF
TRBV2,.,.,TRBJ2-1,TGTGCCAGCAAGGGCGGGGTTACCTACAATGAGCAGTTCTTC,CASKGGVTYNEQFF
TRBV29-1,.,TRBD1,TRBJ2-5,TGCAGCGTGGTGACAGGGAACCAAGAGACCCAGTACTTC,CSVVTGNQETQYF